This is a list of T cell receptor beta chains from one sample in a study of T cell responses to AZD1222 COVID-19 vaccine. TCRdb's copy holds only in-frame clones and misses some; the assay was immunoSEQ multiplex PCR. The table includes under 100,000 clones, 90% to 95% detected once. The source material was peripheral blood, sampled on day 0 of AZD1222 vaccination. The receptors were sampled from an adult in good health. The CDR3 runs from the conserved cysteine through the conserved F or W. The order of the fields is J gene, D gene, V gene, CDR3 protein. The D gene is left open where the match is weak.

j_gene: TRBJ1-2; d_gene: -; v_gene: TRBV7-2; CDR3aa: CASSPPDNNYGYTF
j_gene: TRBJ1-1; d_gene: TRBD1; v_gene: TRBV10-2; CDR3aa: CASSRDRVTEAFF
j_gene: TRBJ1-3; d_gene: -; v_gene: TRBV3-1/TRBV3-2; CDR3aa: CASSQATSGNTIYF
j_gene: TRBJ1-4; d_gene: TRBD1; v_gene: TRBV28; CDR3aa: CASSSTGADEKLFF
j_gene: TRBJ2-2; d_gene: -; v_gene: TRBV5-1; CDR3aa: CASSQNPTGELFF
j_gene: TRBJ2-7; d_gene: -; v_gene: TRBV6-1; CDR3aa: CASSEGWGALSYEQYF
j_gene: TRBJ2-3; d_gene: TRBD2; v_gene: TRBV11-2; CDR3aa: CASSLDPVRLAGSTDTQYF
j_gene: TRBJ2-1; d_gene: TRBD2; v_gene: TRBV11-3; CDR3aa: CASSFGLAGGPAVDEQFF
j_gene: TRBJ2-5; d_gene: -; v_gene: TRBV5-1; CDR3aa: CASSSSVGETQYF
j_gene: TRBJ2-7; d_gene: TRBD1; v_gene: TRBV7-9; CDR3aa: CASSLQGAVAEQYF
j_gene: TRBJ1-1; d_gene: -; v_gene: TRBV5-1; CDR3aa: CASSLVGGDTTEAFF
j_gene: TRBJ1-1; d_gene: -; v_gene: TRBV9; CDR3aa: CASSRAASLNTEAFF
j_gene: TRBJ2-1; d_gene: -; v_gene: TRBV2; CDR3aa: CASSVPPSDEQFF
j_gene: TRBJ2-5; d_gene: -; v_gene: TRBV9; CDR3aa: CASSVAVEVGTQYF
j_gene: TRBJ1-2; d_gene: TRBD1; v_gene: TRBV28; CDR3aa: CASSGAGQGNYGYTF
j_gene: TRBJ1-5; d_gene: -; v_gene: TRBV27; CDR3aa: CASSSLRFKPQHF
j_gene: TRBJ1-1; d_gene: -; v_gene: TRBV9; CDR3aa: CASSVRADTEAFF
j_gene: TRBJ1-4; d_gene: -; v_gene: TRBV2; CDR3aa: CASSEESGINEKLFF
j_gene: TRBJ1-6; d_gene: -; v_gene: TRBV3-1/TRBV3-2; CDR3aa: CASSHTRTQGYRNSPLHF
j_gene: TRBJ1-4; d_gene: -; v_gene: TRBV28; CDR3aa: CASSLGWDRRWEKLFF
j_gene: TRBJ1-1; d_gene: TRBD1; v_gene: TRBV9; CDR3aa: CASSAWDRPNTEAFF
j_gene: TRBJ2-2; d_gene: -; v_gene: TRBV7-9; CDR3aa: CASSLPSGGADTGELFF
j_gene: TRBJ1-1; d_gene: -; v_gene: TRBV6-5; CDR3aa: CASSDRPDTEAFF
j_gene: TRBJ2-5; d_gene: -; v_gene: TRBV9; CDR3aa: CASSAWASGKETQYF
j_gene: TRBJ2-5; d_gene: -; v_gene: TRBV2; CDR3aa: CASSDSGAPETQYF
j_gene: TRBJ2-5; d_gene: TRBD2; v_gene: TRBV5-1; CDR3aa: CASSLGAGGGYQETQYF
j_gene: TRBJ2-2; d_gene: TRBD1; v_gene: TRBV4-1; CDR3aa: CASSQSEQGAGTGELFF
j_gene: TRBJ1-6; d_gene: -; v_gene: TRBV5-4; CDR3aa: CASRQTRGSSYNSPLHF
j_gene: TRBJ1-1; d_gene: -; v_gene: TRBV27; CDR3aa: CASSPQGGAEAFF
j_gene: TRBJ1-3; d_gene: -; v_gene: TRBV15; CDR3aa: CATSRGTLVSGNTIYF